This T cell receptor (beta chain) stems from a study of blood T cell repertoires in COVID-19. Trimming at V came to 3 bases and at J to 7 bases, leaving 16 bases not matched to a gene. Germline CDR1 MDHEN, CDR2 SYDVKM. CDR3 length: 17 amino acids. TCRdb keeps only in-frame clones here, not all; method: immunoSEQ multiplex PCR. The sample has about 120,000 clones; around 80% are singletons. This clone occurred once. The chain is built from TRBV28 and TRBJ2-7; 9 bases are shared with TRBD1. This clonotype was obtained from an elderly woman with acute or convalescent COVID-19. What was sequenced was peripheral blood. The CDR3 is CASSFKSGDRALGEQYF. The DNA of the CDR3 is TGTGCCAGCAGTTTCAAAAGTGGGGACAGGGCCCTTGGGGAGCAGTACTTC.